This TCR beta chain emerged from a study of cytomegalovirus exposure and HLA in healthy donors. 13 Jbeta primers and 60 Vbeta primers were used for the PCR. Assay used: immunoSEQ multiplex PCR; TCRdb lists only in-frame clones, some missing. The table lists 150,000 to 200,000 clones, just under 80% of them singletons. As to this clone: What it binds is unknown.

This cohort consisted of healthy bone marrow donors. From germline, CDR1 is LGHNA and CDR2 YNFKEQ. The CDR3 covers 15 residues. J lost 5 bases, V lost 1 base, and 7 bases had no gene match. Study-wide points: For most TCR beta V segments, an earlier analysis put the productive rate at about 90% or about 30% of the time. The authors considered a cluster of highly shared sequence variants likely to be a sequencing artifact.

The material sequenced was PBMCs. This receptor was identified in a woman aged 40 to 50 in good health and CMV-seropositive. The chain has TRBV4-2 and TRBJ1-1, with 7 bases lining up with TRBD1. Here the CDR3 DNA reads TGTGCCAGCAGCCAAGGCGACAGGGAGTTGACTGAAGCTTTCTTT. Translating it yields CASSQGDRELTEAFF.